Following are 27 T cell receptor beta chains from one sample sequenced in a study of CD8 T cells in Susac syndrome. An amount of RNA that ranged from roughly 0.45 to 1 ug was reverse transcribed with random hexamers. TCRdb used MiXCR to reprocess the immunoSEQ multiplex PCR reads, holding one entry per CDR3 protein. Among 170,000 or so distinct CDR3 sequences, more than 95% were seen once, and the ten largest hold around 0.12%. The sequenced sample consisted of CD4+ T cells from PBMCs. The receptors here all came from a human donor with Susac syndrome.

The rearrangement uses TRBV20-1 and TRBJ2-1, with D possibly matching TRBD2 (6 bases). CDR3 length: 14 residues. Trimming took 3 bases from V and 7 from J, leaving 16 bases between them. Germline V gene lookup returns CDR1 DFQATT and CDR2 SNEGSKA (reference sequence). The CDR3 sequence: CSASRQGLGNEQFF. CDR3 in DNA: TGCAGTGCTAGTCGGCAGGGACTCGGGAATGAGCAGTTCTTC.

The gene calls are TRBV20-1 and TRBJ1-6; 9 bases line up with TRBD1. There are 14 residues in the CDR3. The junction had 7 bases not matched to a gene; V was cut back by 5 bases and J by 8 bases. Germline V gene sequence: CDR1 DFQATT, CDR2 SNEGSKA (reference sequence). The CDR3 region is CSARTGESYSPLHF. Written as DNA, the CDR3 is TGCAGTGCTCGGACAGGGGAGTCCTATTCACCCCTCCACTTT.

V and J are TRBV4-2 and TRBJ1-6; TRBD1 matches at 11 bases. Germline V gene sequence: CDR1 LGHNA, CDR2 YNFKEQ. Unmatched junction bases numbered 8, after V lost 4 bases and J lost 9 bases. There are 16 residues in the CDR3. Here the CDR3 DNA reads TGTGCCAGCAGCCCATATGGGGACAGGGGGGGTTCACCCCTCCACTTT. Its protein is CASSPYGDRGGSPLHF.

In nucleotides, the CDR3 is TGTGCCAGCAGCGGAAGTTCGGGATCTATGAACACTGAAGCTTTCTTT. This codes for CASSGSSGSMNTEAFF. The V gene is TRBV4-2, the J gene TRBJ1-1; no definite D call. Per germline, CDR1 LGHNA and CDR2 YNFKEQ. The CDR3 covers 16 residues. V lost 5 bases to trimming and J lost 0 bases, with 16 bases between them.

CDR3 nucleotide sequence: TGCGCCAGCAGCAAACTTAAAGTAGACTACAATGAGCAGTTCTTC. Amino acid sequence: CASSKLKVDYNEQFF. The chain couples TRBV5-1 to TRBJ2-1, with unresolved D. Germline lookup yields CDR1 SGHRS and CDR2 YFSETQ. Trimming cost V 4 bases and J 3 bases, with 14 bases left between them. The CDR3 length is 15 residues.

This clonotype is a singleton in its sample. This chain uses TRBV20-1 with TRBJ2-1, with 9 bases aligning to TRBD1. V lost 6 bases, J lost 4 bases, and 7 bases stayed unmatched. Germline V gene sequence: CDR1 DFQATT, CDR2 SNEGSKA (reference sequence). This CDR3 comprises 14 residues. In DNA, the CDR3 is TGCAGTGCGCTGGGACAGGGAGGGTACAATGAGCAGTTCTTC. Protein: CSALGQGGYNEQFF.

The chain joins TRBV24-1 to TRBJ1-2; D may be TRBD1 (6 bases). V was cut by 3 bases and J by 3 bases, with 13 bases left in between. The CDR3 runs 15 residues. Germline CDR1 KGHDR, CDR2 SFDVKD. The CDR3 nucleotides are TGTGCCACCAGTGATGGGCAGGGGAAGGACTATGGCTACACCTTC. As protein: CATSDGQGKDYGYTF.

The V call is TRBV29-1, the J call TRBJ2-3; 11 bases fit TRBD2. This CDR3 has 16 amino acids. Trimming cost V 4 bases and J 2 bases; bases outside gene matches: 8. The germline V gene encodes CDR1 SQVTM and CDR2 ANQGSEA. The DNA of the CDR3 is TGCAGCGTTGCCGTGGGGACTAGCGGACCCACAGATACGCAGTATTTT. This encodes CSVAVGTSGPTDTQYF.

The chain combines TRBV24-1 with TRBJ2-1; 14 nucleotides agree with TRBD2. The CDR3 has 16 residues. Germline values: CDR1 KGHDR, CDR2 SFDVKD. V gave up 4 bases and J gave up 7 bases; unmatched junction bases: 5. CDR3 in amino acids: CATSDPGLAGGNEQFF. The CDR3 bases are TGTGCCACCAGTGACCCAGGACTAGCGGGAGGAAATGAGCAGTTCTTC.

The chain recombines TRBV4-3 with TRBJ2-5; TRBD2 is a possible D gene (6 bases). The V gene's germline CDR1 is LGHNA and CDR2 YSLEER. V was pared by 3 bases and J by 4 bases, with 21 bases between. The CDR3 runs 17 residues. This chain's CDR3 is CASSQAPGPPGGETQYF. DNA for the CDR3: TGCGCCAGCAGCCAGGCCCCCGGGCCTCCCGGGGGAGAGACCCAGTACTTC.

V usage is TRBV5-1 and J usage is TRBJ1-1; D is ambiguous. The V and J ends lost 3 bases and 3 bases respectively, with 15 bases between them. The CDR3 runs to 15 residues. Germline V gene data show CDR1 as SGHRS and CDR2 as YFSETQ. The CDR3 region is CASSYAGPRDTEAFF. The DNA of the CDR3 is TGCGCCAGCAGCTATGCAGGCCCGCGGGACACTGAAGCTTTCTTT.

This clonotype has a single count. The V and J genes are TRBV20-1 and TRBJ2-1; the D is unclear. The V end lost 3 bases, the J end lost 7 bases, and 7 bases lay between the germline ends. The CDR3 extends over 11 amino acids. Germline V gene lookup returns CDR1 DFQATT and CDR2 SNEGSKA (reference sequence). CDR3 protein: CSASNSNEQFF. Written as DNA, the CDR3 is TGCAGTGCTAGTAATTCGAATGAGCAGTTCTTC.

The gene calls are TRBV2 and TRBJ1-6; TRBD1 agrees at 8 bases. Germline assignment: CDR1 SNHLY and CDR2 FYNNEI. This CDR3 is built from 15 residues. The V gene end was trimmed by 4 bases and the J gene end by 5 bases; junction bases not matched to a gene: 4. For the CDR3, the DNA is TGTGCCAGCAGTGGACAGGGGATGGATAATTCACCCCTCCACTTT. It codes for CASSGQGMDNSPLHF.

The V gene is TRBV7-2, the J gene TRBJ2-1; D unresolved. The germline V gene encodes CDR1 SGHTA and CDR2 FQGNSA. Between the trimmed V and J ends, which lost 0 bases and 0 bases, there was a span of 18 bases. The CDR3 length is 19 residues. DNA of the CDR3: TGTGCCAGCAGCTTAGCCGAGGTTCGGGTCTGGAGCTCCTACAATGAGCAGTTCTTC. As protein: CASSLAEVRVWSSYNEQFF.

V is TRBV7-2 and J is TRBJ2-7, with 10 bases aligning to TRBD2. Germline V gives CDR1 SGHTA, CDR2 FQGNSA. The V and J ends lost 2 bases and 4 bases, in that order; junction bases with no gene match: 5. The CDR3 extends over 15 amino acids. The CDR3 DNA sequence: TGTGCCAGCAGCTTATTCCCTAGCGGGAGTTACGAGCAGTACTTC. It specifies CASSLFPSGSYEQYF.

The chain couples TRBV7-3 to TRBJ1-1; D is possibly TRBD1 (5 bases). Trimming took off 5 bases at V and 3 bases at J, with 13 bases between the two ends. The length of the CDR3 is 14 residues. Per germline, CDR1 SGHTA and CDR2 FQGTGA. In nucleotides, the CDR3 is TGTGCCAGCAGCCTCTTCGCGGGGGACACTGAAGCTTTCTTT. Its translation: CASSLFAGDTEAFF. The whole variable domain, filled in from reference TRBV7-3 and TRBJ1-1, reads GAGVSQTPSNKVTEKGKYVELRCDPISGHTALYWYRQSLGQGPEFLIYFQGTGAADDSGLPNDRFFAVRPEGSVSTLKIQRTERGDSAVYLCASSLFAGDTEAFFGQGTRLTVV.

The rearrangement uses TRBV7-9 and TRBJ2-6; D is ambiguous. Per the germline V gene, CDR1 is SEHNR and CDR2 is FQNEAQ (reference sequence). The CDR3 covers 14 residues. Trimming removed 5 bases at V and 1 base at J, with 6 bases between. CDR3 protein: CASSGVSGANVLTF. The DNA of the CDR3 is TGTGCCAGCAGCGGGGTATCTGGGGCCAACGTCCTGACTTTC.

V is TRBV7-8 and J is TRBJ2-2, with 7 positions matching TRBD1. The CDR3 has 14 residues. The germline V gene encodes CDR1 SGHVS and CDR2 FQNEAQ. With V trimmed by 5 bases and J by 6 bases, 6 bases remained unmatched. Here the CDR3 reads CASSPTGPAGELFF. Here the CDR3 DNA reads TGTGCCAGCAGCCCGACAGGGCCGGCCGGGGAGCTGTTTTTT. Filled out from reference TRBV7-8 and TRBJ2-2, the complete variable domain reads GAGVSQSPRYKVAKRGQDVALRCDPISGHVSLFWYQQALGQGPEFLTYFQNEAQLDKSGLPSDRFFAERPEGSVSTLKIQRTQQEDSAVYLCASSPTGPAGELFFGEGSRLTVL.

CDR3 in amino acids: CASTFTMNTEAFF. CDR3 nucleotides: TGTGCCAGCACATTCACAATGAACACTGAAGCTTTCTTT. The gene calls are TRBV11-1 and TRBJ1-1; unclear D gene. V lost 7 bases, J lost 0 bases, and 9 bases lay in between. CDR1 and CDR2 (germline): SGHAT, FQDESV (reference sequence). This CDR3 contains 13 residues.

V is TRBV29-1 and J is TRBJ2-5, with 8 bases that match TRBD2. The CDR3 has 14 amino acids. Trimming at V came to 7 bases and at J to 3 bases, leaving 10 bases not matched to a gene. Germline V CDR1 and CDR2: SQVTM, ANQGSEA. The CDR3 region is CSASHLAGKETQYF. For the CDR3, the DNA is TGCAGCGCATCACACTTAGCGGGGAAAGAGACCCAGTACTTC.

This CDR3 is CASSRDRGSEKLFF. CDR3 nucleotides: TGTGCCAGCAGTAGAGACAGGGGGAGTGAAAAACTGTTTTTT. This chain links TRBV2 with TRBJ1-4; 9 bases fit TRBD1. The V gene's germline CDR1 is SNHLY and CDR2 FYNNEI. V shed 5 bases and J 7 bases; nucleotides not matched to a gene: 5. The CDR3 is made up of 14 amino acids. Looking up the rest from reference TRBV2 and TRBJ1-4 gives the full variable domain: EPEVTQTPSHQVTQMGQEVILRCVPISNHLYFYWYRQILGQKVEFLVSFYNNEISEKSEIFDDQFSVERPDGSNFTLKIRSTKLEDSAMYFCASSRDRGSEKLFFGSGTQLSVL.

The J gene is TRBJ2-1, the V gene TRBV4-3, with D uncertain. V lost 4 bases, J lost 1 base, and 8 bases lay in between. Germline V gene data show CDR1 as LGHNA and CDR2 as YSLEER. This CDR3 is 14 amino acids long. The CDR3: CASSRMVSYNEQFF. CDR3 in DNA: TGCGCCAGCAGCCGGATGGTGTCCTACAATGAGCAGTTCTTC.

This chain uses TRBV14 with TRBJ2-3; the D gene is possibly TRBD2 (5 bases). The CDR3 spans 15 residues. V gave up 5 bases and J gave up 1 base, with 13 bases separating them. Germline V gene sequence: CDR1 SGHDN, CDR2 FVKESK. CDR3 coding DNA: TGTGCCAGCAGCGCTCGGAGGATGGGCACAGATACGCAGTATTTT. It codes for CASSARRMGTDTQYF.

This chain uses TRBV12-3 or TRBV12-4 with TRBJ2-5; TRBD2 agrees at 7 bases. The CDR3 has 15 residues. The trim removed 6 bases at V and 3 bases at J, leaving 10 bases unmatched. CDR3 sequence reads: CASSQSGLAEETQYF. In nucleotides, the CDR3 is TGTGCCAGCAGCCAAAGTGGGCTAGCGGAAGAGACCCAGTACTTC.

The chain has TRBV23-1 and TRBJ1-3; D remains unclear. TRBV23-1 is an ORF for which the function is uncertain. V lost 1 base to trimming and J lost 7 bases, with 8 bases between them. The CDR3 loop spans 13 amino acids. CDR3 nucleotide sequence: TGCGCCAGCAGTCAATGGGTCCGGAACACCATATATTTT. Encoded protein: CASSQWVRNTIYF.

CDR3 bases: TGTGCCAGCAGCTTAGCGTACGGATCATACAATGAGCAGTTCTTC. As protein: CASSLAYGSYNEQFF. This sequence joins TRBV7-2 and TRBJ2-1; no clear D gene. V was shortened by 0 bases and J by 4 bases, with 10 bases between the two germline ends. The CDR3 spans 15 residues. The germline gives CDR1 SGHTA, CDR2 FQGNSA. Supplemented by reference TRBV7-2 and TRBJ2-1, the full variable domain reads GAGVSQSPSNKVTEKGKDVELRCDPISGHTALYWYRQSLGQGLEFLIYFQGNSAPDKSGLPSDRFSAERTGGSVSTLTIQRTQQEDSAVYLCASSLAYGSYNEQFFGPGTRLTVL.

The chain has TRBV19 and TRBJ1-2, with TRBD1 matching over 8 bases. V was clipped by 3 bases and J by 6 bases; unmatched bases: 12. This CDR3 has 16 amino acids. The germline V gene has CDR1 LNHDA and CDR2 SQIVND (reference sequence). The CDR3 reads CASSIIGQGAWNGYTF. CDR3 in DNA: TGTGCCAGTAGTATCATCGGCCAGGGGGCTTGGAATGGCTACACCTTC.